The 5 T cell receptor beta chains below come from one sample, sequenced in a study of blood T cell repertoires in COVID-19. Data came from immunoSEQ multiplex PCR; TCRdb stores just in-frame clones and leaves some out. The data show about 150,000 clones, with approximately 84% seen just once and around 8% held by the top ten. The sequencing input was peripheral blood. The receptors were sampled from a woman aged 55-70 years with COVID-19, enrolled during active disease.

The rearrangement links TRBV14 to TRBJ1-2; D remains ambiguous. Trimming took off 3 bases at V and 4 bases at J, with 9 bases between the two ends. This CDR3 is 13 amino acids long. The germline CDR1 and CDR2 sequences are SGHDN and FVKESK. CDR3 protein: CASSQSRTYGYTF. The CDR3 bases are TGTGCCAGCAGCCAGTCCAGAACCTATGGCTACACCTTC.

The chain joins TRBV5-1 to TRBJ1-1, with 7 nucleotides matching TRBD1. Germline values: CDR1 SGHRS, CDR2 YFSETQ. The V and J ends lost 4 bases and 0 bases, in that order; junction bases with no gene match: 15. This CDR3 spans 18 amino acids. In DNA form, the CDR3 reads TGCGCCAGCAGCCCCCCGCTACAGGGGCCAGGGGTGAACACTGAAGCTTTCTTT. Translating it yields CASSPPLQGPGVNTEAFF.

The chain has TRBV11-1 and TRBJ1-2, with 8 bases lining up with TRBD1. The CDR3 totals 16 residues. The junction had 6 bases not matched to a gene; V was cut back by 3 bases and J by 0 bases. CDR1 and CDR2 from the germline V gene are SGHAT and FQDESV (reference sequence). The DNA of the CDR3 is TGTGCCAGCAGCTTCCGGACAGGGTCAGCTAACTATGGCTACACCTTC. Translating it yields CASSFRTGSANYGYTF.

In this sample, this clone turned up once. The V gene is TRBV19, the J gene TRBJ1-5; TRBD1 aligns across 7 bases. V lost 5 bases to trimming and J lost 5 bases; unmatched junction nucleotides: 3. Germline V gene lookup returns CDR1 LNHDA and CDR2 SQIVND (reference sequence). This CDR3 is 13 amino acids long. The CDR3 loop reads CASSGQVDQPQHF. The CDR3, as DNA: TGTGCCAGTAGTGGACAGGTGGATCAGCCCCAGCATTTT.

The V and J genes are TRBV25-1 and TRBJ1-1; D not resolved. Germline V gives CDR1 MGHDK, CDR2 SYGVNS. The ends were cut back, 2 bases at V and 4 bases at J, with 14 bases in the middle. This CDR3 has 15 amino acids. The CDR3 region has the DNA TGTGCCAGCAGTGAACTGGGTGTGGGGAGCACTGAAGCTTTCTTT. As protein: CASSELGVGSTEAFF.